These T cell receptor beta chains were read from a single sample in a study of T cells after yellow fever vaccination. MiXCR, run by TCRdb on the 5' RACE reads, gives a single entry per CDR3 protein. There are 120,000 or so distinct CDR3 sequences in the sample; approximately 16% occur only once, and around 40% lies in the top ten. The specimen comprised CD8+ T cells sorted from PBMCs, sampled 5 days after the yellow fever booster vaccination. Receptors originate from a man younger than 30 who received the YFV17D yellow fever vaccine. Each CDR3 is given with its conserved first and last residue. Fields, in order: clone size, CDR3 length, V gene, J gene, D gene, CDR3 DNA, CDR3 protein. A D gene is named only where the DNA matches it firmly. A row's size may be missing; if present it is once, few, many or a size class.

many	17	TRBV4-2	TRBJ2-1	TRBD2	TGTGCCAGCAGCCAAGAGGGAGCGGGGGGTTCCTACAATGAGCAGTTCTTC	CASSQEGAGGSYNEQFF
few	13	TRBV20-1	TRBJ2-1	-	TGCAGTGCCCCCCCGGATCGACTTGACGTTCAGTTCTTC	CSAPPDRLDVQFF
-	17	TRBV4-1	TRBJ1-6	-	TGCGCCAGCAGCCAGGTACAACAGGGTATGGGTAATTCACCCCTCCACTTT	CASSQVQQGMGNSPLHF
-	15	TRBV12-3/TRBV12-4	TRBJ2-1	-	TGTGCCAGCATCCCTCTTCGGGGGCGGCCCGATGAGCAGTTCTTC	CASIPLRGRPDEQFF
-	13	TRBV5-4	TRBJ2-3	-	TGTGCCGTTATACGGCAGGACACAGATACGCAGTATTTT	CAVIRQDTDTQYF
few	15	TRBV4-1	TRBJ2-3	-	TGCGCCAGCAGCCAAGTATCCAGTAGCACAGATACGCAGTATTTT	CASSQVSSSTDTQYF
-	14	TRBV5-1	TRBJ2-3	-	TGCGCCAGCAGCGCGAGTTTTCCCACAGATACGCAGTATTTT	CASSASFPTDTQYF
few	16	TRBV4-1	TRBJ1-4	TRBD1	TGCGCCAGCAGCCAAGAAGGGAAGGGGGCATATGAAAAACTGTTTTTT	CASSQEGKGAYEKLFF
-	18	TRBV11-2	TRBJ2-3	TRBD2	TGTGCCAGCAGCCTCTCGGAGCGGGGTCGGCTTAGCACAGATACGCAGTATTTT	CASSLSERGRLSTDTQYF
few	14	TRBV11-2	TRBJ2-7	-	TGTGCCAGCAGCTTAGAGACAGGACCTAACGAGCAGTACTTC	CASSLETGPNEQYF
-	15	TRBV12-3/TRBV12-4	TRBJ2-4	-	TGTGCCAGCAGTTTTCGGGCGGAGGGAAAAAACATTCAGTACTTC	CASSFRAEGKNIQYF
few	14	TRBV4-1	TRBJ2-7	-	TGCGCCAGCAGCCAAGGGCCGATGGTTTACGAGCAGTACTTC	CASSQGPMVYEQYF
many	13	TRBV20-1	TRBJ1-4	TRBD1	TGCAGTGCCAGGGACAGGGAGTATGAAAAACTGTTTTTT	CSARDREYEKLFF
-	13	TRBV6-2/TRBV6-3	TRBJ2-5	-	TGTGCCAGCACCCCTTTGGAACAAGAGACCCAGTACTTC	CASTPLEQETQYF
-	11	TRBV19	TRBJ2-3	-	TGTGCCAGTACAGGGGTAGATACGCAGTATTTT	CASTGVDTQYF
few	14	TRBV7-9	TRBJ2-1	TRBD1	TGTGCCAGCAGGGGACAGTTGTCTTACAATGAGCAGTTCTTC	CASRGQLSYNEQFF
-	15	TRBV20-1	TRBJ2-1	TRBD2	TGCAGTGCTAGGGCGGTGGGGACTACCGGTAATGAGCAGTTCTTC	CSARAVGTTGNEQFF
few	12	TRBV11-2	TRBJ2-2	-	TGTGCCAGCAGCTTTCGCTCCGGGGAGCTGTTTTTT	CASSFRSGELFF
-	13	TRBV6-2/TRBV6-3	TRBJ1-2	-	TGTGCCAGCAGTTCCACAGCCAACTATGGCTACACCTTC	CASSSTANYGYTF
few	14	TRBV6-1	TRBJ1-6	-	TGTGCCAGCAGTCACCGGGGCCTTAATTCACCCCTCCACTTT	CASSHRGLNSPLHF
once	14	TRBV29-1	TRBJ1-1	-	TGCAGCGTTGACAACAGGGAGGTAGGGACTGAAGCTTTCTTT	CSVDNREVGTEAFF
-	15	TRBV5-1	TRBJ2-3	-	TGCGCCAGCAGCTTGGGCCTAGCCCACACAGATACGCAGTATTTT	CASSLGLAHTDTQYF
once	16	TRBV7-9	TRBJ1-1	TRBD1	TGTGCCAGCAGCTTTTCATGGGACAGGGGGAACACTGAAGCTTTCTTT	CASSFSWDRGNTEAFF
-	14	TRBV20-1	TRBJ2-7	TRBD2	TGCAGTGCTAGAGGCACTAGCGGGTTCTACGAGCAGTACTTC	CSARGTSGFYEQYF
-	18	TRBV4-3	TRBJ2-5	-	TGCGCCAGCAGCCAAGGGCCATCAGGGACCAAGGCCCAAGAGACCCAGTACTTC	CASSQGPSGTKAQETQYF
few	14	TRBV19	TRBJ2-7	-	TGTGCCAGTAGCCCCGGGGCAGGCGGCTACGAGCAGTACTTC	CASSPGAGGYEQYF
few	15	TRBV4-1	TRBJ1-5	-	TGCGCCAGCAGCCAAGATGGGGATAGCAATCAGCCCCAGCATTTT	CASSQDGDSNQPQHF
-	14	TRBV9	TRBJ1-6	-	TGTGCCAGCAGCGTAGGAGACGGGAATTCACCCCTCCACTTT	CASSVGDGNSPLHF
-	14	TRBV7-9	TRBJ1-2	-	TGTGCCAGCAGCCTTACGGGGGAGAGCTATGGCTACACCTTC	CASSLTGESYGYTF
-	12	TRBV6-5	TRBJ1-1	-	TGTGCCGCGGGCCTCCCGCGGACTGAAGCTTTCTTT	CAAGLPRTEAFF
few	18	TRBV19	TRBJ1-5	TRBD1	TGTGCCAGCCACAACCGAGGTGACCCGGGACAGGACGATCAGCCCCAGCATTTT	CASHNRGDPGQDDQPQHF
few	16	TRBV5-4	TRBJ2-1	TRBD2	TGTGCCAGCAGCTTGGCCGGACTAGCGGGGATTCGGGAGCAGTTCTTC	CASSLAGLAGIREQFF
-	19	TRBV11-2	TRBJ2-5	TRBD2	TGTGCCAGCAGCCCACCCCCGGGACTAGCGGGGGGGCGTGGAGAGACCCAGTACTTC	CASSPPPGLAGGRGETQYF
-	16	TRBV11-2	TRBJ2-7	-	TGTGCCAGCAGCTTAGGAGGTCGGGGCAGCAGCTACGAGCAGTACTTC	CASSLGGRGSSYEQYF
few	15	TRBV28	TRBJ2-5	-	TGTGCCAGCAGTTTTATGATGGGGAATTGGGAGACCCAGTACTTC	CASSFMMGNWETQYF
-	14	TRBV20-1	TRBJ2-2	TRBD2	TGCAGTGCTAGGGGGGGGATGGGCACCGGGGAGCTGTTTTTT	CSARGGMGTGELFF
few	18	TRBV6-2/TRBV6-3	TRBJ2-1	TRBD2	TGTGCCAGCAGTACCTGGACTAGCGGGGCCCTCTCCTACAATGAGCAGTTCTTC	CASSTWTSGALSYNEQFF
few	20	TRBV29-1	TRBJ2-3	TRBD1	TGCAGCGTTGAGCCCCTTCAGGACAGGGGTCGTCCCAAAGAATTGGATACGCAGTATTTT	CSVEPLQDRGRPKELDTQYF
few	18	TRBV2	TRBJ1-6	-	TGTGCCAGCAGTGTGTCAGCCGACGAGAGCTCCTATAATTCACCCCTCCACTTT	CASSVSADESSYNSPLHF
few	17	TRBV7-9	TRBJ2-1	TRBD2	TGTGCCAGCAGCCCCCGGACTAGCGGGGGGACCTATACGAAGCAGTTCTTC	CASSPRTSGGTYTKQFF
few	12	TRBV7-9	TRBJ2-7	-	TGTGCCAGCAGCTTTCTGGACTACGAGCAGTACTTC	CASSFLDYEQYF
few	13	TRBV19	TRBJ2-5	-	TGTGCCAGCCGACTGGGGGGATCCGAGACCCAGTACTTC	CASRLGGSETQYF
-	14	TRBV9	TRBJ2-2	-	TGTGCCAGCAGCGTAGTTTCGGGCGCCGGGGAGCTGTTTTTT	CASSVVSGAGELFF
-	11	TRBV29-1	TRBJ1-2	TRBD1	TGCAGCGTGGGACAGTACTATGGCTACACCTTC	CSVGQYYGYTF
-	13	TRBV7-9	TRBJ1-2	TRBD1	TGTGCCAGCAGCTTAGGCAGGGGGCGCGGCTACACCTTC	CASSLGRGRGYTF
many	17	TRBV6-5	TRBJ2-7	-	TGTGCCAGCAGTTACTTGGGGCCGACGGGGGCACCCTACGAGCAGTACTTC	CASSYLGPTGAPYEQYF